The T cell receptor beta chain under discussion was sequenced for a study of post-analysis software for immune sequencing data. Whole-study findings and limits: When compared against controls, multiple sclerosis patients showed significantly lower normalized Chao1 diversity. A handful of TRBV segments were significantly more frequent in patients than in controls. TRBV5-6, TRBV5-1 and TRBV20-1 were among these segments.

Incorporated into the TCR beta cDNA libraries were unique molecular identifiers, which served to reduce PCR and sequencing biases. Each sample of roughly 0.85 to 11 million input T cells yielded roughly 500,000 cDNA molecules, so each molecule approximated one T cell. From the PCR reads, TCRdb called clonotypes with MiXCR, one entry per CDR3 protein. This sample has 250,000 to 300,000 distinct CDR3 sequences, with 30% to 45% found just once. Concerning this clonotype: Antigen: not known.

Trimming left V 6 bases short and J 0 bases short, with 12 bases between. Per germline, CDR1 LGHDT and CDR2 YNNKEL (reference sequence). The length of the CDR3 is 15 residues. The clonotype was recovered from a girl aged 5-17 years with multiple sclerosis. V usage is TRBV3-1 and J usage is TRBJ2-1; tentative D call: TRBD2 (5 bases). Sequencing was performed on blood. The CDR3 here is CASRPRDSSYNEQFF. CDR3 DNA: TGTGCCAGCAGGCCACGGGATAGCTCCTACAATGAGCAGTTCTTC.